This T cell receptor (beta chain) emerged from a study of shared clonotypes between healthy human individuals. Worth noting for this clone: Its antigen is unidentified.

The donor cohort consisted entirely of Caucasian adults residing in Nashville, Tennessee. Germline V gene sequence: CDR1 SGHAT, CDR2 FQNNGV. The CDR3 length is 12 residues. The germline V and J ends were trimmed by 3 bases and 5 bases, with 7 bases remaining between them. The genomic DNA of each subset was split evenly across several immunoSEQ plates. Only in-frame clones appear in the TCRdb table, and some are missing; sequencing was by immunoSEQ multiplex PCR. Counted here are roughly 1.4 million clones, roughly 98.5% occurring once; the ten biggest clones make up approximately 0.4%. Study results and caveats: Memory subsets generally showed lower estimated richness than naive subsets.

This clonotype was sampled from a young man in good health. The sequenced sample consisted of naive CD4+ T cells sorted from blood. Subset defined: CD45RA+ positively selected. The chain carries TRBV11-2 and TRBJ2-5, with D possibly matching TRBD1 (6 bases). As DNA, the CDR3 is TGTGCCAGCAGCTTGGGGGCGGAGACCCAGTACTTC. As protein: CASSLGAETQYF.